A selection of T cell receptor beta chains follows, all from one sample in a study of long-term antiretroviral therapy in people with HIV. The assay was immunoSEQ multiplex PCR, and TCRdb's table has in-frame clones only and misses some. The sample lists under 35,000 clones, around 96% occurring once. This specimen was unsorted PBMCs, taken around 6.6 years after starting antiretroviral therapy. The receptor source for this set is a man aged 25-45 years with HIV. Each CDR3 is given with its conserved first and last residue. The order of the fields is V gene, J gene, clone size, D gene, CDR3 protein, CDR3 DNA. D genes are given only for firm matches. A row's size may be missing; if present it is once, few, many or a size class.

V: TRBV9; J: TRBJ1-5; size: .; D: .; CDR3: CASSVGQSSQPQHF; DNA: TGTGCCAGCAGCGTCGGGCAGAGTAGTCAGCCCCAGCATTTT
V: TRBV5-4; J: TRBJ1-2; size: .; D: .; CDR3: CASSLAVQDYGYTF; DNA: TGTGCCAGCAGCTTGGCCGTGCAGGACTATGGCTACACCTTC
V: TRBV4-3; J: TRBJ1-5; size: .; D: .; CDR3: CASSQDRQPADQPQHF; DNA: TGCGCCAGCAGCCAAGATAGACAGCCCGCCGATCAGCCCCAGCATTTT
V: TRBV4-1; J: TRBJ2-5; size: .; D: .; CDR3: CASSRTLAAQETQYF; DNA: TGCGCCAGCAGCCGAACCCTGGCGGCCCAAGAGACCCAGTACTTC
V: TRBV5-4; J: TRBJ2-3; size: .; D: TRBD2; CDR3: CASSKTSGNTDTQYF; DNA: TGTGCCAGCAGCAAGACTAGCGGGAATACAGATACGCAGTATTTT
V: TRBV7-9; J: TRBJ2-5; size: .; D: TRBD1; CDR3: CASSPGQTVETQYF; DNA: TGTGCCAGCAGCCCGGGACAGACCGTTGAGACCCAGTACTTC
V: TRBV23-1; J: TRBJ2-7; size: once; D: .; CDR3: CASSQSGTYEQYF; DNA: TGCGCCAGCAGTCAATCTGGAACTTACGAGCAGTACTTC
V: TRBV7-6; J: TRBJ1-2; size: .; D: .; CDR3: CASSANPHGGYTF; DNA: TGTGCCAGCAGCGCCAACCCCCATGGAGGCTACACCTTC
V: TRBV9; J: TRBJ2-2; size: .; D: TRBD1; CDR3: CASSESGTENTGELFF; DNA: TGTGCCAGCAGCGAGAGTGGGACAGAGAACACCGGGGAGCTGTTTTTT
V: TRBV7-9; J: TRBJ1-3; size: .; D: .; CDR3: CASSSLHQTAKGGNTIYF; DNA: TGTGCCAGCAGCTCCCTCCACCAGACAGCCAAGGGGGGAAACACCATATATTTT
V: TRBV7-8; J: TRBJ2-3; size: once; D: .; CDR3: CASSLTSIVADTQYF; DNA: TGTGCCAGCAGCTTAACTAGTATTGTCGCAGATACGCAGTATTTT
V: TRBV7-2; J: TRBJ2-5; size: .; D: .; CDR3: CASSLLLGKETQYF; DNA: TGTGCCAGCAGCTTACTTTTGGGCAAAGAGACCCAGTACTTC
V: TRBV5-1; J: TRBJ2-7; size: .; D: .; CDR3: CASSLPAGGIAEQYF; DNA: TGCGCCAGCAGCTTGCCGGCAGGTGGCATAGCCGAGCAGTACTTC
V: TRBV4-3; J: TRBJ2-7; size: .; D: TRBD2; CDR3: CASSQDRTSGRYEQYF; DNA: TGCGCCAGCAGCCAAGATCGGACTAGCGGGAGGTACGAGCAGTACTTC
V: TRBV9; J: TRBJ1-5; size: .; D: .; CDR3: CASSVGGYQPQHF; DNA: TGTGCCAGCAGCGTAGGGGGGTATCAGCCCCAGCATTTT